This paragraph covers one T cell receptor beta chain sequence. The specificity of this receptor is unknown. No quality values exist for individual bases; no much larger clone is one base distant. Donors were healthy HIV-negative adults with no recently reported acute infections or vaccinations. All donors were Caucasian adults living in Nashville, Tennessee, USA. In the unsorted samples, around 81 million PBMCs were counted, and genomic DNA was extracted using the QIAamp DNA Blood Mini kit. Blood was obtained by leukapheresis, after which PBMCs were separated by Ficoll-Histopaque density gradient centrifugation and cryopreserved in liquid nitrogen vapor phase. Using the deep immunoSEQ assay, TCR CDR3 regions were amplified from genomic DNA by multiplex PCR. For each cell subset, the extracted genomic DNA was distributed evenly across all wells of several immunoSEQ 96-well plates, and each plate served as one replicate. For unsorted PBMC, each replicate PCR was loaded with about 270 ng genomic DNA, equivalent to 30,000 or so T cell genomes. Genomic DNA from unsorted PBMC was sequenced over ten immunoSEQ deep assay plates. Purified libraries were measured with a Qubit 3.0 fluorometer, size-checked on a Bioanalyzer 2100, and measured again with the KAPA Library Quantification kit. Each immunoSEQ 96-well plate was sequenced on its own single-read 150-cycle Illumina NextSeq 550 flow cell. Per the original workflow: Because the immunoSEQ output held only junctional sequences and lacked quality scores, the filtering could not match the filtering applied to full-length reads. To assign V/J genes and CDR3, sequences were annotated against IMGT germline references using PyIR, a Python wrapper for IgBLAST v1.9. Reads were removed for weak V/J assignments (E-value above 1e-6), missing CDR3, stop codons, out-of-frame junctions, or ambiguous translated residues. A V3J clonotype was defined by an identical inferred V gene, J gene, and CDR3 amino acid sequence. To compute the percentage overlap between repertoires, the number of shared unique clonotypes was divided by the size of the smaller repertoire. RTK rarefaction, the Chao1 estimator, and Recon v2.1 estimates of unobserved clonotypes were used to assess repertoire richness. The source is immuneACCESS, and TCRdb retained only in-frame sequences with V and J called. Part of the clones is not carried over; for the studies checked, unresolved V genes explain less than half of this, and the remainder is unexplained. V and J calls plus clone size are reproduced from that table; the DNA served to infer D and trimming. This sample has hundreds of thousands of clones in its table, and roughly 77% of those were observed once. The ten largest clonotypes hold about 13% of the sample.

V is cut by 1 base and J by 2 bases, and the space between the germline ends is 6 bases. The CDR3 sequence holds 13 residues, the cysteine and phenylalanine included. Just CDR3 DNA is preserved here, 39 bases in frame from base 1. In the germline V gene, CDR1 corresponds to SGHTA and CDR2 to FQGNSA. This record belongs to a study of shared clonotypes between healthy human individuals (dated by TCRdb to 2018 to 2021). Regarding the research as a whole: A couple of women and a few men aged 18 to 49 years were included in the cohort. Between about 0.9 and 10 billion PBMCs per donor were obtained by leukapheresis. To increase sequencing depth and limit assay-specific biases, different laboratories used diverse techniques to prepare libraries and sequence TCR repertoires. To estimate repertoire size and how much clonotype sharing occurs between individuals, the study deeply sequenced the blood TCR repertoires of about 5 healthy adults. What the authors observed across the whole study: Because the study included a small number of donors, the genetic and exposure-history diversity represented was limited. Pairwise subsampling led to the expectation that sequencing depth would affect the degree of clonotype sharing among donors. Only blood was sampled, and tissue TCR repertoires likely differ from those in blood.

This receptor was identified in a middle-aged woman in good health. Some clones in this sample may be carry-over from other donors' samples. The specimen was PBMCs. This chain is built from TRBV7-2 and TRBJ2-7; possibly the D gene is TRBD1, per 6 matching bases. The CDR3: CASSLGDTYEQYF. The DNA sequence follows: TGTGCCAGCAGCTTAGGGGACACCTACGAGCAGTACTTC. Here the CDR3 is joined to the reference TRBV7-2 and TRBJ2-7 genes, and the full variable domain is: GAGVSQSPSNKVTEKGKDVELRCDPISGHTALYWYRQSLGQGLEFLIYFQGNSAPDKSGLPSDRFSAERTGGSVSTLTIQRTQQEDSAVYLCASSLGDTYEQYFGPGTRLTVT.